A single sample is the source of the 8 T cell receptor beta chains below, sequenced in a study of regulatory T cells in long-lasting Graves disease. Researchers made TCR beta libraries by using iRepertoire HTBI primers and running Arm-PCR on CDR3 regions. Using its own MiXCR run on the multiplex PCR reads, TCRdb lists one record per CDR3 protein. This repertoire shows 540,000 or so distinct CDR3 sequences, approximately 15% found once; its top ten account for more than 8.5%. The time point denotes: newly diagnosed GD, antithyroid drugs for less than 3 months. From PBMCs, RNA was extracted and then used to make the TCR library. The same sample was also used in a study of T cells in Graves' hyperthyroidism and ophthalmopathy.

Sequenced here: peripheral blood mononuclear cells (PBMCs), sampled at new diagnosis, from a patient treated with antithyroid drugs. These receptors were collected from a man under 40 with Graves disease.

Many counts were recorded for this clonotype. In nucleotides, the CDR3 is TGTGCCAGCAGCGTTACAGGGAGAAGTACTGAAGCTTTCTTT. As protein: CASSVTGRSTEAFF. The rearrangement joins TRBV11-1 to TRBJ1-1; D might be TRBD1 (6 bases). The CDR3 has 14 residues. V was shortened by 5 bases and J by 5 bases, with 15 bases between the two germline ends. Germline V CDR1 and CDR2: SGHAT, FQDESV (reference sequence).

The chain is built from TRBV3-1 and TRBJ2-3, with D unclear. Per germline, CDR1 LGHDT and CDR2 YNNKEL (reference sequence). Trimming cost V 2 bases and J 4 bases, with 7 bases left between them. The CDR3 runs 13 residues. In DNA form, the CDR3 reads TGTGCCAGCAGCCAATTCCATTCAGATACGCAGTATTTT. This gives the protein CASSQFHSDTQYF.

This clonotype was seen more than once but under ten times. The chain links TRBV10-3 to TRBJ2-1; D is ambiguous. The CDR3 totals 15 residues. With 2 bases removed from V and 0 bases from J, the gap between germline ends came to 8 bases. The germline V gene encodes CDR1 ENHRY and CDR2 SYGVKD. In DNA form, the CDR3 reads TGTGCCATCAGTGAGACGGGTAGCTCCTACAATGAGCAGTTCTTC. It codes for CAISETGSSYNEQFF.

Ten or more counts support this clonotype. The rearrangement uses TRBV5-1 and TRBJ2-1, with 10 nucleotides matching TRBD2. The CDR3 is 16 residues long. Germline assignment: CDR1 SGHRS and CDR2 YFSETQ. V lost 0 bases to trimming and J lost 5 bases; unmatched junction nucleotides: 5. In DNA, the CDR3 is TGCGCCAGCAGCTTGGTAACTAGCGGGACGAACAATGAGCAGTTCTTC. This codes for CASSLVTSGTNNEQFF.

About this clonotype: A much more abundant neighbour one base away suggests this may be a read error. Without the conserved terminal phenylalanine or tryptophan, this CDR3 likely stems from a read error. The rearrangement joins TRBV12-3 or TRBV12-4 to TRBJ2-1, with 7 bases fitting TRBD2. The CDR3 length is 13 residues. The J segment lost 6 bases and the V segment lost 5 bases, leaving 4 bases of the junction unmatched. The CDR3 loop reads CASSPTSSNEQFS. The CDR3 DNA reads as TGTGCCAGCAGTCCGACTAGCAGCAATGAGCAGTTCTCC.

The chain combines TRBV10-2 with TRBJ2-1; 11 bases align to TRBD2. Germline lookup yields CDR1 WSHSY and CDR2 SAAADI. Unmatched junction bases numbered 12, after V lost 7 bases and J lost 7 bases. The CDR3 totals 16 residues. CDR3 sequence (DNA): TGCGCCAGCATTTCCGTAGCGGGAGGGCCTAAGAATGAGCAGTTCTTC. Protein product: CASISVAGGPKNEQFF.

This clonotype was found many times. The chain is built from TRBV28 and TRBJ1-4, with D perhaps matching TRBD1 (5 bases). The CDR3 contains 14 residues. V was cut by 7 bases and J by 7 bases, with 16 bases left in between. The germline V gene has CDR1 MDHEN and CDR2 SYDVKM. The CDR3 region has the DNA TGTGCCAGCAAAGAGGGAGGTAGGGGTGAAAAACTGTTTTTT. This sequence encodes CASKEGGRGEKLFF.

This clonotype was seen many times. The rearrangement joins TRBV29-1 to TRBJ2-1; tentative D call: TRBD2 (5 bases). The CDR3 is made up of 13 amino acids. Germline V gene lookup returns CDR1 SQVTM and CDR2 ANQGSEA. Trimming took 5 bases from V and 4 from J, leaving 12 bases between them. The CDR3: CSVRGSTYNEQFF. CDR3 DNA: TGCAGCGTTAGAGGGAGCACATACAATGAGCAGTTCTTC.